A selection of T cell receptor beta chains follows, all from one sample in a study of OX40 agonist ivuxolimab in advanced cancers. Libraries were prepared by immunoSEQ multiplex PCR; TCRdb keeps only in-frame clonotypes and omits some of them. The table shows around 60,000 clones, with around 93% occurring only once. Here the sequenced sample was CD4+ or CD8+ T cells sorted from blood, taken in a trial of the OX40 agonist ivuxolimab. The receptors come from an adult with an advanced solid tumor such as melanoma, head and neck, liver or kidney cancer. The CDR3 runs from the conserved cysteine through the conserved F or W. A D gene is named only where the DNA matches it firmly. The size field is filled for only some rows; it gives once, few, many or a size class.

length,J,size,V,D,DNA,CDR3
13,TRBJ2-4,few,TRBV29-1,-,TGCAGCGTGCTTGGGACGGCCAAAAACATTCAGTACTTC,CSVLGTAKNIQYF
16,TRBJ2-1,-,TRBV7-3,TRBD2,TGTGCCAGCAGCTTAGAGGGCGGGAGTTCCTACAATGAGCAGTTCTTC,CASSLEGGSSYNEQFF
15,TRBJ1-4,-,TRBV5-1,-,TGCGCCAGCAGCCCCCTGGACAGCAATAATGAAAAACTGTTTTTT,CASSPLDSNNEKLFF
21,TRBJ2-5,-,TRBV23-1,TRBD2,TGCGCCACCCCCCGTCAGGACATAAAGTTTCCGTGGCGGGAGAATTTGGAGACCCAGTACTTC,CATPRQDIKFPWRENLETQYF
15,TRBJ2-1,-,TRBV9,TRBD2,TGTGCCAGCAGCTTTCGACTAGCGGGCTACAATGAGCAGTTCTTC,CASSFRLAGYNEQFF
13,TRBJ1-1,-,TRBV28,-,TGTGCCAGCAATCTTTCTGGGGACACTGAAGCTTTCTTT,CASNLSGDTEAFF
13,TRBJ2-6,-,TRBV19,-,TGTGCCAGTAGTATCGCTGGGGCCAACGTCCTGACTTTC,CASSIAGANVLTF
14,TRBJ2-3,-,TRBV10-3,TRBD2,TGTGCCATCAGTCAGTGGCGGGAGTCAGATACGCAGTATTTT,CAISQWRESDTQYF
16,TRBJ1-1,-,TRBV11-2,TRBD1,TGTGCCAGCAGCTTAGATATAGGCAGGGGGCACACTGAAGCTTTCTTT,CASSLDIGRGHTEAFF
11,TRBJ1-1,once,TRBV28,TRBD1,TGTGCCAGCAGTGGGACAGTTGAAGCTTTCTTT,CASSGTVEAFF
16,TRBJ1-2,-,TRBV7-9,-,TGTGCCAGGTTGTTGCCGACAGGCTCAAAATACTATGGCTACACCTTC,CARLLPTGSKYYGYTF
16,TRBJ1-4,-,TRBV19,-,TGTGCCAGTAGTGGAACTGGGGGGTCCCTGGGTGAAAAACTGTTTTTT,CASSGTGGSLGEKLFF
14,TRBJ2-2,-,TRBV9,TRBD1,TGTGCCAGCAGGACAGGGACGAACACCGGGGAGCTGTTTTTT,CASRTGTNTGELFF
13,TRBJ1-2,few,TRBV27,TRBD1,TGTGCCAGCAGTTCGGACAGGGGTTATGGCTACACCTTC,CASSSDRGYGYTF
11,TRBJ2-7,few,TRBV10-3,-,TGTGCCATCAGTGGGTTGTACGAGCAGTACTTC,CAISGLYEQYF
11,TRBJ2-3,-,TRBV29-1,-,TGCAGCGTTTCCGCCGGGGATACGCAGTATTTT,CSVSAGDTQYF